A single sample gave rise to the 13 T cell receptor beta chains below, sequenced in a study of blood T cell repertoires in COVID-19. Using immunoSEQ multiplex PCR, the repertoire was profiled, and TCRdb retains in-frame clones only, with some absent. The profile shows 150,000 or so clones, about four fifths of them singletons. Material: peripheral blood. Receptors were obtained from a woman aged 80 or older with acute or convalescent COVID-19.

The chain is built from TRBV6-6 and TRBJ2-2; TRBD1 matches 9 bases. This CDR3 has 16 residues. Germline CDR1 reads MNHNY; CDR2 reads SVGAGI (reference sequence). J lost 4 bases, V lost 8 bases, and 11 bases had no gene match. The CDR3 here is CASSTGTGFFTGELFF. In DNA form, the CDR3 reads TGTGCCAGCTCAACCGGGACAGGGTTTTTCACCGGGGAGCTGTTTTTT.

The V gene is TRBV28, the J gene TRBJ2-3; TRBD2 agrees at 13 bases. This CDR3 spans 16 amino acids. Trimming took 2 bases from V and 10 from J; bases not matched to a gene: 9. CDR1 is MDHEN and CDR2 is SYDVKM in the germline V gene. Here the CDR3 reads CASSLPGLAGVGAQYF. The CDR3 DNA follows: TGTGCCAGCAGTTTACCTGGACTAGCGGGGGTGGGGGCGCAGTATTTT.

The table lists this clone with a count of one. The V call is TRBV18, the J call TRBJ1-2; weak D call: TRBD1 (5 bases). Germline lookup yields CDR1 KGHSH and CDR2 LQKENI. The CDR3 loop spans 12 amino acids. Trimming took 6 bases from V and 4 from J, leaving 9 bases between them. CDR3 in amino acids: CASSRQPYGYTF. Here the CDR3 DNA reads TGTGCCAGCTCGCGACAGCCCTATGGCTACACCTTC.

The chain is built from TRBV7-2 and TRBJ2-1; TRBD2 is a possible D gene (6 bases). Deletions cut 7 bases from V and 4 bases from J, with 14 bases between. The CDR3 is made up of 14 amino acids. The germline V gene encodes CDR1 SGHTA and CDR2 FQGNSA. The CDR3 spells CASIKLRGYNEQFF. Written as DNA, the CDR3 is TGTGCCAGCATTAAACTACGGGGGTACAATGAGCAGTTCTTC.

The sample holds one count of this clone. J is TRBJ2-5 and V is TRBV5-1; D gene ambiguous. The CDR3 is 15 amino acids. Trimming pared 2 bases from V and 7 bases from J, leaving 18 bases between. CDR1 is SGHRS, CDR2 YFSETQ, per germline. The CDR3 DNA is TGCGCCAGCAGCTTACTTCAGGAAAGGCAGGCGACCCAGTACTTC. It yields the protein CASSLLQERQATQYF.

V and J are TRBV5-4 and TRBJ2-1, with 11 bases fitting TRBD2. Trimming cost V 0 bases and J 0 bases; bases outside gene matches: 5. This CDR3 spans 18 amino acids. Germline V lookup: CDR1 SGHNT, CDR2 YYREEE (reference sequence). Here the CDR3 reads CASSLVPSGGSSYNEQFF. CDR3 in DNA: TGTGCCAGCAGCTTGGTACCTAGCGGGGGGTCCTCCTACAATGAGCAGTTCTTC.

This chain connects TRBV10-3 to TRBJ1-6; 9 bases line up with TRBD1. Germline V lookup: CDR1 ENHRY, CDR2 SYGVKD. The CDR3 totals 14 residues. Germline trimming cut 6 bases from V and 10 bases from J; bases unmatched to any gene: 7. Here the CDR3 DNA reads TGTGCCATCAGGGGACAGGGTGACTACTCACCCCTCCACTTT. Translation gives CAIRGQGDYSPLHF.

This clone was counted only a few times. This rearrangement joins TRBV4-2 to TRBJ2-3; TRBD2 matches 10 bases. CDR3 length: 18 residues. The germline CDR1 and CDR2 sequences are LGHNA and YNFKEQ. The V segment lost 2 bases and the J segment 5 bases; nucleotides outside the gene matches: 13. CDR3 DNA: TGTGCCAGCAGCCAACTAGCGGGGGCGATTCTCAGGGGAGATACGCAGTATTTT. Encoded protein: CASSQLAGAILRGDTQYF.

The chain uses TRBV11-1 and TRBJ2-1, with 9 bases identical to TRBD2. V dropped 2 bases and J dropped 9; count of bases not matched to a gene: 11. There are 16 residues in the CDR3. Germline V CDR1 and CDR2: SGHAT, FQDESV (reference sequence). The CDR3 DNA is TGTGCCAGCAGCTTATTTCCAGCGGGGGGTTTGAGTGAGCAGTTCTTC. Translated: CASSLFPAGGLSEQFF.

This clone has just one count. The chain recombines TRBV2 with TRBJ1-4; D not resolved. CDR1 SNHLY and CDR2 FYNNEI come from the germline V gene. CDR3 size: 15 residues. With 0 bases removed from V and 14 bases from J, the gap between germline ends came to 19 bases. CDR3 protein: CASSEALGLPRRLFF. The CDR3 DNA reads TGTGCCAGCAGTGAAGCGTTAGGACTCCCGAGGAGGCTGTTTTTT.

The CDR3 DNA is TGTGCCAGCAGCCCCCAGACGGGAGGAAGCCAGTACTTC. Protein: CASSPQTGGSQYF. V usage is TRBV5-4 and J usage is TRBJ2-5, with 7 bases matching TRBD2. The CDR3 loop spans 13 amino acids. Germline V gene sequence: CDR1 SGHNT, CDR2 YYREEE (reference sequence). V lost 4 bases to trimming and J lost 10 bases; unmatched junction nucleotides: 10.

This chain connects TRBV5-5 to TRBJ2-7; D remains unclear. Germline CDR1 reads SGHKS; CDR2 reads YYEKEE (reference sequence). V lost 0 bases, J lost 6 bases, and 10 bases lay in between. The CDR3 runs 13 residues. In DNA form, the CDR3 reads TGTGCCAGCAGCTTGGGACTCGGCTCCGAGCAGTACTTC. It specifies CASSLGLGSEQYF.

A few counts support this clone. The J gene is TRBJ1-5, the V gene TRBV29-1; tentatively, D is TRBD1 (6 bases). There are 13 residues in the CDR3. V shed 4 bases and J shed 4 bases, with 11 bases lying between them. CDR1 is SQVTM and CDR2 is ANQGSEA in the germline V gene. The CDR3, as DNA: TGCAGCGTTGGGGAGGGGGGTAATCAGCCCCAGCATTTT. Translated: CSVGEGGNQPQHF.